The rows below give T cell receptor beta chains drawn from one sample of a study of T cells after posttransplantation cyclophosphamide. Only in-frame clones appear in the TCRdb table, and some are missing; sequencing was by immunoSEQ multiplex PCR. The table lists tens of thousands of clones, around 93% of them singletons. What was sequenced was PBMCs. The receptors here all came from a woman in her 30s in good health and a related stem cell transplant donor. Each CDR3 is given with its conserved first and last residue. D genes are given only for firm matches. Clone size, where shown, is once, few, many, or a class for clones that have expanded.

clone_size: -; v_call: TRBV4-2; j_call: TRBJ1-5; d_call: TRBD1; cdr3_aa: CASSHGGGTGVGQPQHF; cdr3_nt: TGTGCCAGCAGCCATGGGGGCGGGACAGGGGTGGGTCAGCCCCAGCATTTT
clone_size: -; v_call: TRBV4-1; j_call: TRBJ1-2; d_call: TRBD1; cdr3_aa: CASSQVQTGAYHGYTF; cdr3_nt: TGCGCCAGCAGCCAGGTACAGACAGGGGCGTACCATGGCTACACCTTC
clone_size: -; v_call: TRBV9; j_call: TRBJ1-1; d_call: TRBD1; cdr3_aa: CASSVGQRNTEAFF; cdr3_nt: TGTGCCAGCAGCGTGGGACAGAGAAACACTGAAGCTTTCTTT
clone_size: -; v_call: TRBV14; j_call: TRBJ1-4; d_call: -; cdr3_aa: CASSTTGWSEKLFF; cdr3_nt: TGTGCCAGCAGTACTACAGGGTGGAGTGAAAAACTGTTTTTT
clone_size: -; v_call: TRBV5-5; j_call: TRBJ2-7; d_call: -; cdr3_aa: CASSLETGEQYF; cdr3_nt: TGTGCCAGCAGCTTGGAAACGGGAGAGCAGTACTTC
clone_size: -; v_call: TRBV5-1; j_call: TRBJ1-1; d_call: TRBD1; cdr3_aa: CASSSDGQVKEAFF; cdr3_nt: TGCGCCAGCAGCTCAGACGGACAGGTAAAAGAAGCTTTCTTT
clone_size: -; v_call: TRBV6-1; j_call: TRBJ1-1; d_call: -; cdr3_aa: CASSEFRRGATEAFF; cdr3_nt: TGTGCCAGCAGTGAATTTAGGCGGGGTGCCACTGAAGCTTTCTTT
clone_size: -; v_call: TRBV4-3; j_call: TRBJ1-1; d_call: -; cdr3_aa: CASSQDVAGDEAFF; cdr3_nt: TGCGCCAGCAGCCAAGATGTGGCGGGGGATGAAGCTTTCTTT
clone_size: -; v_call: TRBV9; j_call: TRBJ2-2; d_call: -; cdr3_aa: CASSHLQARTGELFF; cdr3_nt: TGTGCCAGCAGCCACCTCCAGGCGAGGACCGGGGAGCTGTTTTTT
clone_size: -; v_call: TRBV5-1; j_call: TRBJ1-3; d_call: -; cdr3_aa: CASSSYTGYGNTIYF; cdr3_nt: TGCGCCAGCAGCTCCTACACAGGGTATGGAAACACCATATATTTT
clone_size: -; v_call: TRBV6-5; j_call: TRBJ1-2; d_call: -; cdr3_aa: CASSYSPTYSRYGYTF; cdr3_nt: TGTGCCAGCAGTTACTCCCCGACTTATTCCCGATATGGCTACACCTTC
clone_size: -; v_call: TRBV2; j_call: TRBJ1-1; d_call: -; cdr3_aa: CASSEGHGRMNTEAFF; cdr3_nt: TGTGCCAGCAGTGAGGGACACGGCCGCATGAACACTGAAGCTTTCTTT
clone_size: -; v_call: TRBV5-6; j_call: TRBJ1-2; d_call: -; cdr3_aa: CASSLTGYGYTF; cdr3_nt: TGTGCCAGCAGCTTGACAGGGTATGGCTACACCTTC
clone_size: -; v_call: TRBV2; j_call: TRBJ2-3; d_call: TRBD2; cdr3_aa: CASSLRGATSGGPPQQYF; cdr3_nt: TGTGCCAGCAGTCTCCGGGGGGCGACTAGCGGGGGGCCCCCCCAGCAGTATTTT
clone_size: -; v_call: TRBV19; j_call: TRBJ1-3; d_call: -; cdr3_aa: CASSISGYSGNTIYF; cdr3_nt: TGTGCCAGTAGTATATCTGGTTACTCTGGAAACACCATATATTTT
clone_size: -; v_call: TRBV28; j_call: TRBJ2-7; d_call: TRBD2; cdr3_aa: CASSLGGGRSEQYF; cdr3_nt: TGTGCCAGCAGTTTAGGGGGGGGTAGGTCCGAGCAGTACTTC
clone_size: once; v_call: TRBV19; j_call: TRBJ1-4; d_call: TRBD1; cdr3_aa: CASSMGTGFNEKLFF; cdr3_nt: TGTGCCAGTAGTATGGGGACAGGTTTTAATGAAAAACTGTTTTTT
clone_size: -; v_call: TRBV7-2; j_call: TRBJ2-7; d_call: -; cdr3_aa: CASTPWRSYEQYF; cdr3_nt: TGTGCCAGCACCCCGTGGAGATCCTACGAGCAGTACTTC
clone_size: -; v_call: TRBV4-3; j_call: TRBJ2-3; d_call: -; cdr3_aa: CASSQGSRTDTQYF; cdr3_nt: TGCGCCAGCAGCCAGGGATCTAGGACAGATACGCAGTATTTT
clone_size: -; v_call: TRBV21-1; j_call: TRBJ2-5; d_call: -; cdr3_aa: CASRVRQGGHPLNQETQYF; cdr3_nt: TGTGCCAGCAGGGTGAGACAGGGCGGCCACCCCCTCAATCAAGAGACCCAGTACTTC
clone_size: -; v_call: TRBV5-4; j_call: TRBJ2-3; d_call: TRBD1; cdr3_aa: CASSSRGWVDTQYF; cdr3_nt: TGTGCCAGCAGCTCCAGGGGGTGGGTAGATACGCAGTATTTT
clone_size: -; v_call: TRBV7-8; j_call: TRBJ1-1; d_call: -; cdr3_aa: CASSLLAGTEAFF; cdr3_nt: TGTGCCAGCAGCTTACTAGCGGGCACTGAAGCTTTCTTT
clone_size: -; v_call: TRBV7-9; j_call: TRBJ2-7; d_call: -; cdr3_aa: CASSSVAGPDLYEQYF; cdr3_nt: TGTGCCAGCAGCTCAGTTGCGGGGCCAGACCTCTACGAGCAGTACTTC
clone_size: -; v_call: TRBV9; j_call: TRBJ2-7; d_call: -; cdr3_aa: CASSREISFSYEQYF; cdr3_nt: TGTGCCAGCAGCAGGGAGATAAGTTTTTCCTACGAGCAGTACTTC
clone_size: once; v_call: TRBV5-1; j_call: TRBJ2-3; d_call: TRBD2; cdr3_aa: CASRTLSGGAADTQYF; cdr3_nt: TGCGCCAGCAGAACTTTGAGCGGGGGGGCAGCAGATACGCAGTATTTT
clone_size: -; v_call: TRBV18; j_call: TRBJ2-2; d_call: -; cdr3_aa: CASSPPPGGNTGELFF; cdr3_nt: TGTGCCAGCTCACCACCCCCCGGGGGCAACACCGGGGAGCTGTTTTTT
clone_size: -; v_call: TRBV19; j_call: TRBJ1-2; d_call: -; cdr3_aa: CASIGTPASYGYTF; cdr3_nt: TGTGCCAGTATTGGGACTCCCGCCTCCTATGGCTACACCTTC
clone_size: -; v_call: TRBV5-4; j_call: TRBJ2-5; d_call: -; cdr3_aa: CASSRQQGEETQYF; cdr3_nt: TGTGCCAGCAGCCGTCAGCAAGGCGAAGAGACCCAGTACTTC
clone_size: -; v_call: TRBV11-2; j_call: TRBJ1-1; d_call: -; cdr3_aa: CASSLIGLGTEAFF; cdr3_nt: TGTGCCAGCAGCTTAATTGGTTTGGGCACTGAAGCTTTCTTT
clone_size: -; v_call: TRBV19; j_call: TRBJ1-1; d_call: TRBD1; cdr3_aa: CASSAARQGAEAFF; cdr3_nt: TGTGCCAGTAGTGCCGCTCGCCAGGGGGCTGAAGCTTTCTTT
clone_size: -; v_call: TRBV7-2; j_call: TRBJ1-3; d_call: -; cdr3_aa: CASSLVSGYGNTIYF; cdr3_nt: TGTGCCAGCAGCTTAGTATCAGGGTACGGAAACACCATATATTTT
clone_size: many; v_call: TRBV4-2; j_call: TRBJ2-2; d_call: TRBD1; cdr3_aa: CASSQGTGDTGELFF; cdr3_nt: TGTGCCAGCAGCCAGGGGACAGGGGACACCGGGGAGCTGTTTTTT
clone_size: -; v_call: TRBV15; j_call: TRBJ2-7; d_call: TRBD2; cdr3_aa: CATSRLGTSGAYEQYF; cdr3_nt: TGTGCCACCAGCAGACTGGGGACTAGCGGGGCCTACGAGCAGTACTTC
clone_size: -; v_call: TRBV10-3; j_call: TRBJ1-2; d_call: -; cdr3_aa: CAISEGRELYGYTF; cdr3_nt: TGTGCCATCAGTGAAGGCAGGGAATTATATGGCTACACCTTC
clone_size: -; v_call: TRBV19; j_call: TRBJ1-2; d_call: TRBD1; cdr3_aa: CASSNTGTGFGYTF; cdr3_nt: TGTGCCAGTAGTAACACCGGGACAGGGTTCGGCTACACCTTC
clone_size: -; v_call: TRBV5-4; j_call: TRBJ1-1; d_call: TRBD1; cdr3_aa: CASSWDRGLTEAFF; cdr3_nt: TGTGCCAGCAGCTGGGACAGGGGGCTGACTGAAGCTTTCTTT
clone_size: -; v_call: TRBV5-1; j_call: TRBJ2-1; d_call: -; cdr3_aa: CASSDGTSRYNEQFF; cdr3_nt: TGCGCCAGCAGCGATGGGACGTCCCGATACAATGAGCAGTTCTTC